Presented here are 21 T cell receptor beta chains from one specimen sequenced in a study of glioma-infiltrating T cells after dendritic cell vaccination. TCRdb keeps only in-frame clones here, not all; method: immunoSEQ multiplex PCR. The table shows around 58,000 clones, with approximately 85% occurring only once. The sequenced sample was blood, obtained before dendritic cell vaccination. The receptors were gathered from a human donor with glioblastoma.

V gene TRBV5-1 combines with J gene TRBJ2-2; D is possibly TRBD2 (6 bases). The CDR3 loop spans 15 amino acids. Germline CDR1 is SGHRS and CDR2 is YFSETQ. V was trimmed by 0 bases and J by 1 base, leaving 7 bases between them. CDR3 coding DNA: TGCGCCAGCAGCTTGGACGGGGGGAACACCGGGGAGCTGTTTTTT. Its translation: CASSLDGGNTGELFF.

As for this clone: Different DNA sequences within this sample yield the same CDR3. The rearrangement uses TRBV6-6 and TRBJ1-6; a weak D match, TRBD1 (5 bases). There are 13 residues in the CDR3. With 1 base removed from V and 8 bases from J, the gap between germline ends came to 6 bases. The germline V gene has CDR1 MNHNY and CDR2 SVGAGI (reference sequence). The CDR3 spells CASSYLGDSPLHF. In DNA, the CDR3 is TGTGCCAGCAGTTACTTAGGGGATTCACCCCTCCACTTT.

This clone appeared once. This chain links TRBV4-3 with TRBJ2-2, with D possibly TRBD2 on 7 matching bases. V was shortened by 5 bases and J by 4 bases, with 14 bases between the two germline ends. The CDR3 loop spans 15 amino acids. CDR1 is LGHNA and CDR2 is YSLEER in the germline V gene. CDR3 DNA: TGCGCCAGCAGCTCCACGCGGGGGCGCACCGGGGAGCTGTTTTTT. The encoded protein is CASSSTRGRTGELFF.

The chain combines TRBV10-3 with TRBJ2-1; the D gene is possibly TRBD1 (7 bases). The CDR3 sequence is 15 residues long. The V end was cut by 0 bases, the J end by 8 bases, with 14 bases between. Looked up from germline, CDR1 is ENHRY and CDR2 is SYGVKD. The CDR3 loop is CAISESMEGAHEQFF. CDR3 coding DNA: TGTGCCATCAGTGAGTCGATGGAGGGGGCCCATGAGCAGTTCTTC.

The rearrangement uses TRBV6-1 and TRBJ1-1; D unresolved. This CDR3 contains 15 residues. The V end lost 3 bases, the J end lost 3 bases, and 14 bases lay between the germline ends. The germline V gene has CDR1 MNHNS and CDR2 SASEGT. In DNA, the CDR3 is TGTGCCAGCAGTGACCGGGAGAACCTTTACACTGAAGCTTTCTTT. Translating it yields CASSDRENLYTEAFF.

This rearrangement joins TRBV11-2 to TRBJ1-2; D remains unclear. V lost 2 bases and J lost 3, with 7 bases in between. The CDR3 spans 13 residues. Germline CDR1 reads SGHAT; CDR2 reads FQNNGV. The CDR3 region is CASSLRLDYGYTF. The CDR3 bases are TGTGCCAGCAGCTTACGCTTAGACTATGGCTACACCTTC. Combining the CDR3 with reference TRBV11-2 and TRBJ1-2 gives the whole variable domain EAGVAQSPRYKIIEKRQSVAFWCNPISGHATLYWYQQILGQGPKLLIQFQNNGVVDDSQLPKDRFSAERLKGVDSTLKIQPAKLEDSAVYLCASSLRLDYGYTFGSGTRLTVV.

This rearrangement joins TRBV10-2 to TRBJ2-5; D possibly corresponds to TRBD1 (5 bases). The J call is doubtful: the DNA matches TRBJ2-7 better. In germline, CDR1 is WSHSY, CDR2 SAAADI. The CDR3 extends over 11 amino acids. The CDR3 nucleotides read TGCGCCAGCCGGAGACAGTACGAGCAGTACTTC. The encoded protein is CASRRQYEQYF.

This clone was recorded a few times. The chain is built from TRBV10-3 and TRBJ1-6; D is unresolved. Germline CDR1 ENHRY, CDR2 SYGVKD. Trimming stripped 11 bases from V and 1 base from J, with 12 bases between. The CDR3 contains 14 residues. The CDR3 nucleotides read TGTGCCTCCTCAAGGGAGTCCTATAATTCACCCCTCCACTTT. Translating it yields CASSRESYNSPLHF.

This chain joins TRBV6-6 and TRBJ2-1; the match to TRBD1 covers 9 bases. Germline CDR1 and CDR2: MNHNY and SVGAGI (reference sequence). CDR3 size: 15 residues. Trimming at V came to 6 bases and at J to 1 base, leaving 4 bases not matched to a gene. CDR3 in DNA: TGTGCCAGCAGGGGGGACAGGGTTTCCTACAATGAGCAGTTCTTC. It encodes CASRGDRVSYNEQFF.

This clone was seen a few times. The V call is TRBV10-2, the J call TRBJ2-1, with 11 bases that match TRBD1. The germline V gene encodes CDR1 WSHSY and CDR2 SAAADI. The V gene end was trimmed by 6 bases and the J gene end by 3 bases; junction bases not matched to a gene: 13. The CDR3 consists of 18 residues. CDR3 residues: CASRARGQGVDGYNEQFF. DNA of the CDR3: TGCGCCAGCAGGGCCCGGGGACAGGGGGTCGACGGCTACAATGAGCAGTTCTTC.

This chain connects TRBV7-9 to TRBJ2-5; TRBD2 matches 8 bases. V shed 5 bases, J shed 2 bases, and the junction held 10 bases outside the gene matches. The CDR3 contains 16 residues. CDR1 SEHNR and CDR2 FQNEAQ come from the germline V gene (reference sequence). The CDR3 DNA reads TGTGCCAGCAGCCCCGGGACTAGGGGGGGACAAGAGACCCAGTACTTC. Encoded protein: CASSPGTRGGQETQYF.

The chain combines TRBV10-3 with TRBJ1-5; perhaps TRBD1 as D (5 bases). There are 12 residues in the CDR3. In germline, CDR1 is ENHRY, CDR2 SYGVKD. Trimming removed 10 bases from V and 5 bases from J, with 12 bases in between. The DNA for the CDR3 is TGTGCCACCTCGATAGGGGATCAGCCCCAGCATTTT. Translating gives CATSIGDQPQHF.

The chain uses TRBV5-1 and TRBJ2-7, with D maybe TRBD2 (5 bases). Germline CDR1 SGHRS, CDR2 YFSETQ. V lost 3 bases to trimming and J lost 0 bases, with 10 bases between them. The CDR3 covers 14 residues. This CDR3 reads CASSSQADSYEQYF. CDR3 bases: TGCGCCAGCAGCTCTCAAGCGGACTCCTACGAGCAGTACTTC. Together with reference TRBV5-1 and TRBJ2-7, the CDR3 gives the full variable domain: KAGVTQTPRYLIKTRGQQVTLSCSPISGHRSVSWYQQTPGQGLQFLFEYFSETQRNKGNFPGRFSGRQFSNSRSEMNVSTLELGDSALYLCASSSQADSYEQYFGPGTRLTVT.

V gene TRBV9 combines with J gene TRBJ2-3, with 9 bases lining up with TRBD1. This CDR3 is built from 16 residues. V dropped 3 bases and J dropped 1; count of bases not matched to a gene: 6. CDR1 is SGDLS, CDR2 YYNGEE, per germline. The DNA for the CDR3 is TGTGCCAGCAGCGCCCGACAGGGGGAAGGCACAGATACGCAGTATTTT. Encoded protein: CASSARQGEGTDTQYF. Supplemented by reference TRBV9 and TRBJ2-3, the full variable domain reads DSGVTQTPKHLITATGQRVTLRCSPRSGDLSVYWYQQSLDQGLQFLIQYYNGEERAKGNILERFSAQQFPDLHSELNLSSLELGDSALYFCASSARQGEGTDTQYFGPGTRLTVL.

The chain combines TRBV23-1 with TRBJ1-6, with a tentative D call TRBD1 (5 bases). TRBV23-1 is flagged as an ORF with uncertain function. V lost 0 bases and J lost 10, with 16 bases in between. This CDR3 is 16 amino acids long. In DNA form, the CDR3 reads TGCGCCAGCAGTCAATCGAATTTCGGGGACTGGTCACCCCTCCACTTT. This codes for CASSQSNFGDWSPLHF.

The rearrangement uses TRBV28 and TRBJ2-5, with a tentative D call TRBD1 (5 bases). Trimming shortened V by 3 bases and J by 6 bases, and 14 bases separated the two germline ends. CDR3 size: 14 residues. Germline V CDR1 and CDR2: MDHEN, SYDVKM. The CDR3 loop is CASSLFGAIKTQYF. DNA of the CDR3: TGTGCCAGCAGTTTGTTTGGGGCTATTAAGACCCAGTACTTC.

This clone was seen only once. The gene calls are TRBV30 and TRBJ1-2; 10 nucleotides match TRBD1. CDR3 length: 15 amino acids. V lost 4 bases, J lost 8 bases, and 13 bases stayed unmatched. CDR1 is GTSNPN and CDR2 is SVGIG in the germline V gene (reference sequence). The CDR3 here is CAWTRKGGTGVGYTF. The DNA of the CDR3 is TGTGCCTGGACCCGTAAGGGGGGGACAGGGGTCGGCTACACCTTC.

The genes are TRBV6-1 and TRBJ2-1, with 9 bases aligning to TRBD1. The CDR3 sequence is 14 residues long. The junction had 6 bases not matched to a gene; V was cut back by 8 bases and J by 4 bases. Germline V gene sequence: CDR1 MNHNS, CDR2 SASEGT. CDR3: CASLGTGPYNEQFF. The DNA for the CDR3 is TGTGCCAGCCTAGGGACAGGGCCTTACAATGAGCAGTTCTTC.

This clone was recorded only once. The chain has TRBV19 and TRBJ1-5; weak D call: TRBD1 (6 bases). V was pared by 6 bases and J by 1 base, with 10 bases between. This CDR3 is 14 amino acids long. Germline V lookup: CDR1 LNHDA, CDR2 SQIVND (reference sequence). CDR3 nucleotides: TGTGCCAGTAGCTCAGGGGCCAGCAATCAGCCCCAGCATTTT. The encoded protein is CASSSGASNQPQHF. Variable domain in full (rest from reference TRBV19 and TRBJ1-5): DGGITQSPKYLFRKEGQNVTLSCEQNLNHDAMYWYRQDPGQGLRLIYYSQIVNDFQKGDIAEGYSVSREKKESFPLTVTSAQKNPTAFYLCASSSGASNQPQHFGDGTRLSIL.

The chain carries TRBV29-1 and TRBJ1-2; D not certain. Germline lookup yields CDR1 SQVTM and CDR2 ANQGSEA. The V and J ends lost 0 bases and 6 bases respectively, with 5 bases between them. The CDR3 is 11 residues long. The CDR3 DNA sequence: TGCAGCGTTGAAGATCTCGATGGCTACACCTTC. This sequence encodes CSVEDLDGYTF.

V usage is TRBV19 and J usage is TRBJ1-1; D not certain. Trimming left V 0 bases short and J 1 base short, with 6 bases between. The CDR3 totals 14 residues. Germline CDR1 and CDR2: LNHDA and SQIVND (reference sequence). Here the CDR3 DNA reads TGTGCCAGTAGTATAGACAGTGGGAACACTGAAGCTTTCTTT. Translated: CASSIDSGNTEAFF.